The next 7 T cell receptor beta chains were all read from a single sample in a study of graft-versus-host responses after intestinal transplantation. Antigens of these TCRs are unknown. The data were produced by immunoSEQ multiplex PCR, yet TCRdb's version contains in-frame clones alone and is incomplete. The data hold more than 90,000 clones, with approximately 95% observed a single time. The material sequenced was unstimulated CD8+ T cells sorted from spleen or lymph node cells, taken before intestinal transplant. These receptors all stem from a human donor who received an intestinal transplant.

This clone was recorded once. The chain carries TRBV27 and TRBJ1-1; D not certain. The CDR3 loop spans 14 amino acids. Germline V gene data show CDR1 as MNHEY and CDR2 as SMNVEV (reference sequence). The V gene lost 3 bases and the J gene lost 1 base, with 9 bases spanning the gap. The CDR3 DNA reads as TGTGCCAGCAGTTTTGGGCAGGCGAACACTGAAGCTTTCTTT. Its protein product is CASSFGQANTEAFF.

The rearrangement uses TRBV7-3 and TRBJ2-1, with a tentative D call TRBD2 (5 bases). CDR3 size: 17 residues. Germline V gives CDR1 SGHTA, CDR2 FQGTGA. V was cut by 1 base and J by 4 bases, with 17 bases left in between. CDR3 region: CASSLSLSSTKYNEQFF. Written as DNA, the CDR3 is TGTGCCAGCAGCTTAAGCCTATCTAGCACCAAGTACAATGAGCAGTTCTTC. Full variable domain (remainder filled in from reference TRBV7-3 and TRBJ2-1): GAGVSQTPSNKVTEKGKYVELRCDPISGHTALYWYRQSLGQGPEFLIYFQGTGAADDSGLPNDRFFAVRPEGSVSTLKIQRTERGDSAVYLCASSLSLSSTKYNEQFFGPGTRLTVL.

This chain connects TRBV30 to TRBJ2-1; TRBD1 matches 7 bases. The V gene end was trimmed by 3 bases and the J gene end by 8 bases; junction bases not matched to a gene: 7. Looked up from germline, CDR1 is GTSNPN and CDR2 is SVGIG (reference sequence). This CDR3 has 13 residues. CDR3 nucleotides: TGTGCCTGGAGAAGACAGGGTCTTCATGAGCAGTTCTTC. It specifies CAWRRQGLHEQFF.

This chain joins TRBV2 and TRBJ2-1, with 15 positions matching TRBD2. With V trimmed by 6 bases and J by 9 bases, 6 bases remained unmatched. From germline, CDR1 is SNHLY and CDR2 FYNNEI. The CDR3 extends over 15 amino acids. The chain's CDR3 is CASSWTSGRVSEQFF. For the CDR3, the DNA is TGTGCCAGCAGCTGGACTAGCGGGAGGGTCTCTGAGCAGTTCTTC.

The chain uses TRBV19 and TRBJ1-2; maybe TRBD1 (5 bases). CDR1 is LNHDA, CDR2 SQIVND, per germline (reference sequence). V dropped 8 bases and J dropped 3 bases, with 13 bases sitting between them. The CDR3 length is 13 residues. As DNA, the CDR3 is TGTGCCAGTTCCTGGGGGGGAGACTATGGCTACACCTTC. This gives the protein CASSWGGDYGYTF. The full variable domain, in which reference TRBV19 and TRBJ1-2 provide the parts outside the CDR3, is DGGITQSPKYLFRKEGQNVTLSCEQNLNHDAMYWYRQDPGQGLRLIYYSQIVNDFQKGDIAEGYSVSREKKESFPLTVTSAQKNPTAFYLCASSWGGDYGYTFGSGTRLTVV.

The CDR3 is CASSQHGTNYEQYF. Here the CDR3 DNA reads TGCGCCAGCAGCCAACATGGCACAAACTACGAGCAGTACTTC. V and J are TRBV4-1 and TRBJ2-7; D not resolved. Germline CDR1 MGHRA, CDR2 YSYEKL. V dropped 2 bases and J dropped 3 bases, with 11 bases sitting between them. This CDR3 region has 14 residues.

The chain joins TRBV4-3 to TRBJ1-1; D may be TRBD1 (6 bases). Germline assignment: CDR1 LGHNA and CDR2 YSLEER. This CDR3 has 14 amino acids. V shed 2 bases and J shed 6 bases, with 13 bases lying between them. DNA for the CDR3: TGCGCCAGCAGCCAACTCAGGGGCCGCGCTGAAGCTTTCTTT. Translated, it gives CASSQLRGRAEAFF.